This T cell receptor (beta chain) was sequenced for a study of cytomegalovirus exposure and HLA in healthy donors (dated by TCRdb to about 2017). Context from the whole study: An earlier analysis of approximately 590 of the donors reported more than 250 Gb of sequence data and 100 million to 130 million unique TCR beta sequences from about 179 million T cells. Around 320 gigabases of sequencing data and approximately 93 million unique TCR sequences were included in an early release covering around 600 HLA-typed donors. Of the approximately 400 genotyped donors, 75% to 85% were placed in the genetic ancestry cluster associated with self-reported Caucasian donors. The study aimed to test whether cataloging public T cell receptors could reveal signatures of past pathogen exposure. The T cell repertoires of around 730 subjects were profiled by immunosequencing and related to cytomegalovirus serostatus. A separate validation cohort of 100 to 150 different subjects was used in addition to the roughly 670-subject first cohort. To predict cytomegalovirus infection status, the study combined high-throughput TCR immunosequencing, statistical association of individual TCRs with disease status, and machine learning. To study patterns of TCR occurrence, a later analysis re-analyzed previously published TCR beta repertoires from 600 to 750 donors and added high-resolution HLA genotyping. Rather than using new phenotypic data, the later analysis identified candidate immune exposures from TCR beta sequences and from how often those sequences occurred across donors. To decide whether each TCR beta V gene segment behaved as functional or pseudogenic, an earlier analysis of 587 of the donors relied on high-throughput TCR beta sequencing. Alongside the repertoire data, information on donor age, sex, ethnicity and CMV serostatus was compiled. In a later genetic analysis, genome-wide SNP genotypes for about three fifths of the 666 donors were used, and that subset was treated as a discovery cohort. Every discovery cohort repertoire had been produced on one sequencing platform. Class I and class II HLA loci were covered by the typing at four-digit resolution. The number of donors typed differed by locus, with about 629-630 for A, B, C, DRB1 and DQB1, 522 for DQA1, over 600 for DPA1, and around 430 for DPB1. A handful of DR-DQ haplotypes were handled as single units for association and clustering because linkage in the cohort was strong. On average, around 240,000 unique TCR beta nucleotide sequences were sequenced per donor among a few hundred genotyped donors of the cohort, with 15% to 20% of those sequences being non-productive. The paper's findings and limits, for the study overall: Most CMV-associated TCR beta chains appeared to be HLA-restricted in a later analysis, and the HLA associations seemed to be driven largely by CMV exposure. In a later analysis, TCR association rates were found to vary across HLA loci, with the most associated TCRs seen for DRB1 alleles and the fewest for HLA-C alleles. A cluster of highly shared sequence variants was judged likely to be a technical artifact of the sequencing pipeline. Cytomegalovirus status was reported to be diagnosed by the classifier with high specificity and sensitivity in both the original and validation cohorts. Compared with the 666-donor mean, donors in an Asian-associated ancestry cluster had fewer N-insertions in productive TCRs, according to a later genetic analysis. Because HLA typing was missing for some donors at each locus, association tests included only the typed subset. Some IMGT-functional V segments, including TRBV6-2 and TRBV6-3, could not be distinguished by the 87-base-pair reads and were therefore excluded. Correlated functional status among segregating V segments might reflect linkage disequilibrium, but an unknown experimental factor could not be ruled out. The authors suggested that the approach could potentially be generalized to other disease states and immunological phenotypes. The earlier analysis of 587 of the donors excluded seventeen rarely observed V segments, including chromosome 9 orphons, because counts were too low. Most TCR sequences were observed very rarely across donors, whereas some public TCRs were present in many individuals. Specific HLA alleles were associated with more than 15,000 TCR beta sequences at a false discovery rate of 0.05 in a later analysis. In this cohort, only TCR beta chains were sequenced, and detectable features were limited by the absence of alpha or paired-chain data. Sequencing depth was assumed to be roughly uniform across donors in the presence/absence analyses, though that assumption may not hold. Broadly in line with IMGT annotations, most TCR beta V segments showed up in productive rearrangements about 90% or about 30% of the time in an earlier analysis of 587 of the donors. An association between a missense DCLRE1C variant and V-gene and J-gene trimming of TCR beta chains was found in a later genetic analysis and replicated in an independent cohort. The study gave a list of under 200 TCR beta chains associated with cytomegalovirus. Several of the top co-occurrence clusters appeared to be linked to parvovirus B19, influenza, CMV and Epstein-Barr virus, according to a later analysis. A further reported finding was that TCR beta sequences accurately predicted the HLA-A and HLA-B alleles for most subjects in the first cohort. Compared with equally common non-associated chains, HLA-associated TCR beta chains in a later analysis were more clonally expanded and had lower generation probabilities. A few of the identified cytomegalovirus-associated TCR beta chains were confirmed in vitro to be specific for cytomegalovirus antigens. When HLA alleles, especially DR and DQ, strongly co-occurred, attributing TCR associations to individual alleles was difficult. The only immune exposure information available for the cohort was CMV serostatus.

V was cut back by 3 bases and J by 9 bases, leaving a gap of 14 bases between them. Based on the germline V gene, the CDR1 and CDR2 sequences are SGHNT and YENEEA. Taken from cysteine to phenylalanine, the CDR3 has 13 residues. CDR3 DNA is the only sequence kept; it has 39 bases, read in frame from the first base. This clone was observed a few times. Its recognized antigen is unknown. No base quality information exists; no much larger clone differs at one position. The cohort was made up of roughly 670 healthy bone marrow donors. At the time of sampling, all cohort members were nominally healthy, though unrecorded immune exposures were likely present. The donor tested CMV seropositive, placing the donor among the 250 to 350 seropositive members of the cohort. A peripheral blood sample was provided by each donor, and peripheral blood mononuclear cells were used for TCR beta sequencing. Genomic DNA extraction from the blood cell samples was performed with the Qiagen DNeasy Blood Extraction Kit.

Library preparation used the immunoSEQ multiplex PCR assay. A mixture of 60 forward primers for TCR Vbeta segments and 13 reverse primers for TCR Jbeta segments was used in the multiplex PCR. The CDR3 region of rearranged TCR beta genes was amplified from genomic DNA by a multiplex PCR assay. On the Illumina HiSeq System, the amplified TCR beta libraries were sequenced as 87-base-pair reads. Regarding the original processing steps: A later analysis tallied 75 million to 95 million unique TCR beta chains across the 700 or so repertoires, and some 12 million of those chains were shared by two or more donors. Raw reads were error-corrected and collapsed into unique sequences with a nearest-neighbor algorithm that merged closely related sequences to remove PCR and sequencing errors. To assign V, D and J gene segments, CDR3 sequences were aligned to IMGT reference sequences. For a sequence to be retained, at least a six-nucleotide match to both a V gene segment and a J gene segment was required. Rearrangements were called productive when the CDR3 lacked stop codons and stayed in frame with V and J; all others were non-productive. CDR3 was defined by IMGT convention, running from the second conserved V-encoded cysteine to the conserved J-encoded phenylalanine. The earlier analysis of 587 of the donors excluded any sequence lacking an unambiguous match to a single V gene segment. In an earlier analysis of a few hundred of the donors, a V segment was called functional when productive rearrangements were above 56.7%, and segregating when the standard deviation between donors exceeded 5%. A statistical classification framework was built to diagnose cytomegalovirus status from the catalog of TCR beta chain sequences. V and J gene assignment, in a later analysis, came from comparing TCR nucleotide sequences with IMGT/GENE-DB human TR gene sequences. In a later analysis, CDR3 sequences and most-parsimonious VDJ recombination scenarios were assigned using the TCRdist pipeline. In a later analysis, each TCR beta chain was defined by its CDR3 amino acid sequence together with its V-gene family, and reads without a unique V-gene family were excluded. A later analysis removed several hundred highly shared, low-generation-probability nucleotide sequences to deal with suspected cross-contamination and a sequencing artifact. A later analysis calculated a clonal expansion index for each public chain from normalized within-repertoire ranks of inferred template counts. Generation probabilities in a later analysis came from a VDJ recombination model fitted to out-of-frame rearrangements, and those results were checked against IGoR. In a later analysis, TCR-TCR, TCR-HLA and TCR-CMV co-occurrence was scored with hypergeometric tests, and a repertoire-size bias correction was applied to TCR pairs. In a later analysis, false discovery rates were estimated by permuting HLA or CMV assignments 20 times. In a later analysis, co-occurring TCRs were grouped with DBSCAN, and TCRdist sequence similarity was added when clustering was performed within HLA-allele-positive subsets. For co-occurrence clustering, repertoires with fewer than 30,000 or more than 120,000 public chains were excluded, along with four or five repertoires with anomalous nucleotide sharing. The clones in this table, taken by TCRdb from immuneACCESS, are in-frame only. Not every clone is retained; where verified, under half of the shortfall comes from an unresolved V gene, and the cause of the rest is unknown. V, J and clone size are taken as reported in that table, and D and trimming were inferred from the DNA itself. A total of fewer than 250,000 clones appear in this sample, around 78% of them only once. The ten largest clones add up to less than 15% of the sample.

The sequenced sample was PBMCs. This TCR was recovered from a woman aged 25 to 39 in good health and CMV-seropositive. Rearrangement joined TRBV11-3 to TRBJ2-5; the D gene remains uncertain. The DNA is TGTGCCAGCAGCTTCCCCCCCCGACATTCCCAGTACTTC. Translation gives CASSFPPRHSQYF.